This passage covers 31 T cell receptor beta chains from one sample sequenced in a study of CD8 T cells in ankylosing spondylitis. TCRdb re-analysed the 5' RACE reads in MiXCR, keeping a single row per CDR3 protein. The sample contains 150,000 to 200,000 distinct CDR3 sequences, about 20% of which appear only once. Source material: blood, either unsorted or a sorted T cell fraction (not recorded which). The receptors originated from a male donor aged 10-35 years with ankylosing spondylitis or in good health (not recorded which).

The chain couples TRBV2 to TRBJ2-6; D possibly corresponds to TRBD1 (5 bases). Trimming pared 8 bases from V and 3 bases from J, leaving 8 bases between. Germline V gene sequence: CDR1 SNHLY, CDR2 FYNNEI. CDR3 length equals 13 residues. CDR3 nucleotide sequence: TGTGCCAGCGTGGGGCTTGGGGCCAACGTCCTGACTTTC. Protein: CASVGLGANVLTF. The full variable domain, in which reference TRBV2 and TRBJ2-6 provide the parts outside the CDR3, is EPEVTQTPSHQVTQMGQEVILRCVPISNHLYFYWYRQILGQKVEFLVSFYNNEISEKSEIFDDQFSVERPDGSNFTLKIRSTKLEDSAMYFCASVGLGANVLTFGAGSRLTVL.

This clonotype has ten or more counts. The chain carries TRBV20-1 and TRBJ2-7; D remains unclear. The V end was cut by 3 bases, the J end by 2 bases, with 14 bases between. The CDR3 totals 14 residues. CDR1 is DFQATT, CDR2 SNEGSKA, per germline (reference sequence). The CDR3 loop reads CSASLLPSAYEQYF. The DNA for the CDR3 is TGCAGTGCTAGTCTACTGCCTAGTGCCTACGAGCAGTACTTC.

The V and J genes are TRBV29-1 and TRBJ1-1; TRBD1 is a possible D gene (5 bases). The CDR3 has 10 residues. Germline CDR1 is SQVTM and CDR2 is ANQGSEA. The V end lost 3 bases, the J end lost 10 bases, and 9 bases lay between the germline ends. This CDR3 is CSVEGGLAFF. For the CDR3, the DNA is TGCAGCGTTGAGGGGGGGTTAGCTTTCTTT.

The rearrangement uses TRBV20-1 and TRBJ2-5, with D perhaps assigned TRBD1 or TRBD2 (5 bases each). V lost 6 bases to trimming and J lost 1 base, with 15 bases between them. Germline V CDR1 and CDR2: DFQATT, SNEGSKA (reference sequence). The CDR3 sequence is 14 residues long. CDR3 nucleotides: TGCAGTGCGATACCGGGACGAGCCCAAGAGACCCAGTACTTC. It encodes CSAIPGRAQETQYF.

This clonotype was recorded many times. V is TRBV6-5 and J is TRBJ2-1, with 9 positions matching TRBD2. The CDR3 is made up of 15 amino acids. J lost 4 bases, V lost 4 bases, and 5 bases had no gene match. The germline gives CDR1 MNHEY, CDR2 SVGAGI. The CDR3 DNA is TGTGCCAGCAGTTCAGGGACTAGCCTTTACAATGAGCAGTTCTTC. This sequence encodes CASSSGTSLYNEQFF.

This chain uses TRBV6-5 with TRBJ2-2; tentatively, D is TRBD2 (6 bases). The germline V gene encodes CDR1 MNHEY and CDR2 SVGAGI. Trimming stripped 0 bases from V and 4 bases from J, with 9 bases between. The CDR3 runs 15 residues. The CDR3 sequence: CASSYSTRFTGELFF. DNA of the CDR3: TGTGCCAGCAGTTACTCGACTAGGTTCACCGGGGAGCTGTTTTTT.

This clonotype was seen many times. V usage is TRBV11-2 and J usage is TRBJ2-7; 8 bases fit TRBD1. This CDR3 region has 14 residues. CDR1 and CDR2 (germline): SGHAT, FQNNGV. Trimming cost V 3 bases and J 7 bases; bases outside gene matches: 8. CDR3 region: CASSFLPRDREQYV. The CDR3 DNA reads TGTGCCAGCAGCTTTCTCCCCCGGGACAGGGAGCAGTACGTC.

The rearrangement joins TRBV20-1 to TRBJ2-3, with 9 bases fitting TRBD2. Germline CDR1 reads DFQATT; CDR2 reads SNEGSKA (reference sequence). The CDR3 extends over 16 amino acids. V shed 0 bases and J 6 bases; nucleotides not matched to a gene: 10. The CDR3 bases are TGCAGTGCTAGAGATTCGGCGAGCGGGAGGTTGGATACGCAGTATTTT. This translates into CSARDSASGRLDTQYF.

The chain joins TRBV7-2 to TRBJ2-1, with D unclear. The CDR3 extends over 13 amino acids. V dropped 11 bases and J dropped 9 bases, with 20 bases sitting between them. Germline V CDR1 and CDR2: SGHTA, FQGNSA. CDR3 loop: CAGFSLEGGEQFF. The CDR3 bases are TGTGCCGGATTCTCCTTAGAAGGCGGTGAGCAGTTCTTC.

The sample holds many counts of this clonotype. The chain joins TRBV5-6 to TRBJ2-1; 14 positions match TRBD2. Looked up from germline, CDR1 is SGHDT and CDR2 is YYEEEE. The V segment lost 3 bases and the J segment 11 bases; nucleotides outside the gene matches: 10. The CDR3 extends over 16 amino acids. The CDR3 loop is CASSSQGLAGATKQFF. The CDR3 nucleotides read TGTGCCAGCAGCTCGCAGGGACTAGCGGGAGCAACGAAGCAGTTCTTC.

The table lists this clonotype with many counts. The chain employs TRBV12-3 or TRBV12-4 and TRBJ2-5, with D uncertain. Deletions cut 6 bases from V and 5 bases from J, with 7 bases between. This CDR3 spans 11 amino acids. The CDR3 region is CASSSWETQYF. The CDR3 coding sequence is TGTGCCAGCAGCTCGTGGGAGACCCAGTACTTC.

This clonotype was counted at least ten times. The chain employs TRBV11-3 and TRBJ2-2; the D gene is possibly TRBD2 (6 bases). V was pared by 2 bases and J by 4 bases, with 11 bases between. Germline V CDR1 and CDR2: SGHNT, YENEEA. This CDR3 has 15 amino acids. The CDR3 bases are TGTGCCAGCAGCTTATCAGGACTAACCACCGGGGAGCTGTTTTTT. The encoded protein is CASSLSGLTTGELFF.

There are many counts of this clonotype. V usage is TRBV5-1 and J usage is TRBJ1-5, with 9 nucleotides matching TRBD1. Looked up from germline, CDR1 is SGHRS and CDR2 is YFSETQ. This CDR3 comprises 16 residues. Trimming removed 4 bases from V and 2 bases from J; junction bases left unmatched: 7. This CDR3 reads CASSPGTGMGNQPQHF. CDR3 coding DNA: TGCGCCAGCAGCCCGGGGACAGGGATGGGCAATCAGCCCCAGCATTTT.

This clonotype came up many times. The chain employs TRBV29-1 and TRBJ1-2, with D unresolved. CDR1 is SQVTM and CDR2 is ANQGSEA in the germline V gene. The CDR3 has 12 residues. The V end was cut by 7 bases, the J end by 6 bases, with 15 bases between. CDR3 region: CSGLKNYDGYTF. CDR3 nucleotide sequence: TGCAGCGGACTTAAGAACTACGATGGCTACACCTTC.

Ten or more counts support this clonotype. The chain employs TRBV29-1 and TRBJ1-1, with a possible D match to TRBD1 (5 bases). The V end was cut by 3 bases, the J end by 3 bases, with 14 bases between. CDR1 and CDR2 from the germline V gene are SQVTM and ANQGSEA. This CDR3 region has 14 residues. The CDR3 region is CSVDPQGFDTEAFF. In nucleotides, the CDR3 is TGCAGCGTTGACCCCCAGGGTTTTGACACTGAAGCTTTCTTT.

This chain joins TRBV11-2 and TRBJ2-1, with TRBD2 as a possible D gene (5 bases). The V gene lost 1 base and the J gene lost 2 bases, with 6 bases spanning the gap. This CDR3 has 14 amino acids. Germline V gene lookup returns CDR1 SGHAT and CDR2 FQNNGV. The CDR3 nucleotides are TGTGCCAGCAGCTTAGCCGGGGCCTACAATGAGCAGTTCTTC. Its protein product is CASSLAGAYNEQFF. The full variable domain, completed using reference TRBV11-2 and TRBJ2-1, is EAGVAQSPRYKIIEKRQSVAFWCNPISGHATLYWYQQILGQGPKLLIQFQNNGVVDDSQLPKDRFSAERLKGVDSTLKIQPAKLEDSAVYLCASSLAGAYNEQFFGPGTRLTVL.

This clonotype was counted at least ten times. The CDR3 spells CASTLTPGQGAVELFF. CDR3 coding DNA: TGTGCCAGCACCCTCACGCCGGGACAGGGGGCAGTGGAGCTGTTTTTT. The V gene is TRBV12-3 or TRBV12-4, the J gene TRBJ2-2; 12 nucleotides agree with TRBD1. CDR3 length: 16 amino acids. Trimming cost V 7 bases and J 10 bases; bases outside gene matches: 13.

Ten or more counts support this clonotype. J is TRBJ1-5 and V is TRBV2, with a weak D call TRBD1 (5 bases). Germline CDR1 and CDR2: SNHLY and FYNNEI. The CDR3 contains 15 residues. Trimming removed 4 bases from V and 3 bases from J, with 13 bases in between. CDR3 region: CASSAWQGANQPQHF. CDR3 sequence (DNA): TGTGCCAGCAGTGCGTGGCAGGGAGCCAATCAGCCCCAGCATTTT. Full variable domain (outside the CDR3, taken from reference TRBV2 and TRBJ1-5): EPEVTQTPSHQVTQMGQEVILRCVPISNHLYFYWYRQILGQKVEFLVSFYNNEISEKSEIFDDQFSVERPDGSNFTLKIRSTKLEDSAMYFCASSAWQGANQPQHFGDGTRLSIL.

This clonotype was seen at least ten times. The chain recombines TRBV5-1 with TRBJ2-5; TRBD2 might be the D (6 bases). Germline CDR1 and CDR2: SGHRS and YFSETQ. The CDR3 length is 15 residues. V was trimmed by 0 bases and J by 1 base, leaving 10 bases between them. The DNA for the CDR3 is TGCGCCAGCAGCTTGGGGGGGACTTCCCAAGAGACCCAGTACTTC. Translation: CASSLGGTSQETQYF.

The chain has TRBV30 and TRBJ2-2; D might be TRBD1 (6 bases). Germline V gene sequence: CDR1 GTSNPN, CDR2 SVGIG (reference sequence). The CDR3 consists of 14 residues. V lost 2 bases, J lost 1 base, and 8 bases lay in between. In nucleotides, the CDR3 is TGTGCCTGGAGTATAGGGGGGAACACCGGGGAGCTGTTTTTT. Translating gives CAWSIGGNTGELFF.

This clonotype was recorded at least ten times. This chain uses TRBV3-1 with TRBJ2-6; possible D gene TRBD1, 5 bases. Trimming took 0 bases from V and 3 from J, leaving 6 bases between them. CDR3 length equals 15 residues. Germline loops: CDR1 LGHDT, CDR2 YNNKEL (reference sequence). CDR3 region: CASSQDRVGANVLTF. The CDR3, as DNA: TGTGCCAGCAGCCAAGACAGGGTTGGGGCCAACGTCCTGACTTTC.

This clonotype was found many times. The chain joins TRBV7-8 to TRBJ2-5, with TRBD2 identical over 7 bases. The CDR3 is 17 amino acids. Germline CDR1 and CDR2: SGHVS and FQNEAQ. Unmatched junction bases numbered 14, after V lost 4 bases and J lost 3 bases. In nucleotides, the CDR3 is TGTGCCAGCAGCTACCTCATTGGGCGGGAGAGGGAAGAGACCCAGTACTTC. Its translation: CASSYLIGREREETQYF.

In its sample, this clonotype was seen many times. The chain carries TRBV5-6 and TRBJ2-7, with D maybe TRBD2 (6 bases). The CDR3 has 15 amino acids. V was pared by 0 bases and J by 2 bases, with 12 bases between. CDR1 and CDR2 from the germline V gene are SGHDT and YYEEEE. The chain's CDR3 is CASSLGASAAYEQYV. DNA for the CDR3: TGTGCCAGCAGCTTGGGGGCTAGCGCGGCCTACGAGCAGTACGTC.

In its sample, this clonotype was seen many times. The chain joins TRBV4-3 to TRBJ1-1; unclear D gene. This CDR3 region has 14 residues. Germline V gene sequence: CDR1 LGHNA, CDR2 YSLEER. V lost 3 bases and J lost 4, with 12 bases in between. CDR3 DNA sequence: TGCGCCAGCAGCCAGACCGACCGCGGCACTGAAGCTTTCTTT. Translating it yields CASSQTDRGTEAFF.

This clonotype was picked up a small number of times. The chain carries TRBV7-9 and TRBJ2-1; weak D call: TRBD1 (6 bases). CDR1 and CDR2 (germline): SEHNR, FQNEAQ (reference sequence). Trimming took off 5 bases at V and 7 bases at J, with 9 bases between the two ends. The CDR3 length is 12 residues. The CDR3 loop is CASSQGFNEQFF. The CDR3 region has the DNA TGTGCCAGCAGCCAGGGGTTTAATGAGCAGTTCTTC.

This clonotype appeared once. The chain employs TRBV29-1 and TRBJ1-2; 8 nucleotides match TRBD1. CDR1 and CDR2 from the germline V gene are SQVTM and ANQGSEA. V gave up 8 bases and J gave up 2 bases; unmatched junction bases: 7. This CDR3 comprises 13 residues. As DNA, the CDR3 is TGCAGCTCTACGAGGACAGGGAACTATGGCTACACCTTC. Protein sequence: CSSTRTGNYGYTF.

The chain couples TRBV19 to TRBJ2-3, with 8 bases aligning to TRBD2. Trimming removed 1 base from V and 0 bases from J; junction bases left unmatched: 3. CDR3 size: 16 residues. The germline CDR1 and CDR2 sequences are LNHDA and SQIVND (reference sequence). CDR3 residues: CASSIGASGSTDTQYF. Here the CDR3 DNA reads TGTGCCAGTAGTATAGGGGCTAGCGGGAGCACAGATACGCAGTATTTT.

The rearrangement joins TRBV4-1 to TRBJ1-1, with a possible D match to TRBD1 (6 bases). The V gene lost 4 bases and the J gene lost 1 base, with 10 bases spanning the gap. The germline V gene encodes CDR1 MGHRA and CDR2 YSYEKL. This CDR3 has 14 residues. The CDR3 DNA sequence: TGCGCCAGCAGCCCGGGGGGCAGGAACACTGAAGCTTTCTTT. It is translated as CASSPGGRNTEAFF.

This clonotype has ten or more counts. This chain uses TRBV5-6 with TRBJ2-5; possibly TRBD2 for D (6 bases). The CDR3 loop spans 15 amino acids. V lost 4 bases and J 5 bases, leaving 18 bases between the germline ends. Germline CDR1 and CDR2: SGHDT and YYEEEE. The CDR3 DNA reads TGTGCCAGCAGCCGCCGGGACTCACCTGGGGAGACCCAGTACTTC. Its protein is CASSRRDSPGETQYF.

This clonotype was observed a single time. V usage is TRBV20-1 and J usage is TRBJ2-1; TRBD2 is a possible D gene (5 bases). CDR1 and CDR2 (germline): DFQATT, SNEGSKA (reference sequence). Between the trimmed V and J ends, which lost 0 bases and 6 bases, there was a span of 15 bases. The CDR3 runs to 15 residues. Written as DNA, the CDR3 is TGCAGTGCTAGAGATCAACGAGGACTGGCCAATGAGCAGTTCTTC. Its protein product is CSARDQRGLANEQFF.

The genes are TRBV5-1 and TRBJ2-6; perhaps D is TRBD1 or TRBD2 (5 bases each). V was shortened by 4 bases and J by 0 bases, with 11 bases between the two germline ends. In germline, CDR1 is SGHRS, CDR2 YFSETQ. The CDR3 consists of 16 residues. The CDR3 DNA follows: TGCGCCAGCAGCACGGGACCGCGCTCTGGGGCCAACGTCCTGACTTTC. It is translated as CASSTGPRSGANVLTF.